This T cell receptor (beta chain) emerged from a study of neoadjuvant nivolumab and ipilimumab in lung cancer. Produced via immunoSEQ multiplex PCR; TCRdb's table is partial and in-frame only. Altogether around 30,000 clones are present, 80% being singletons, with the ten largest covering less than 7%. This clone has just a few counts. CDR3 length: 15 residues. This TCR was sampled from an adult with non-small cell lung cancer. The chain carries TRBV12-2 and TRBJ1-5. TRBV12-2 is an annotated pseudogene. The sequencing used peripheral blood, collected before neoadjuvant nivolumab, alone or with ipilimumab. The chain's CDR3 is CASRLVNPGSQPQHF. The CDR3 DNA follows: TGTGCAAGTCGCTTAGTGAACCCTGGGAGTCAGCCCCAGCATTTT.